The 4 T cell receptor beta chains listed next were all sequenced from one sample in a study of siplizumab effects on memory and regulatory T cells. The assay was immunoSEQ multiplex PCR, and TCRdb's table has in-frame clones only and misses some. The sample lists 99,000 or so clones; about 93% were seen once. The sequencing sample was made of Tregs sorted from blood. Every receptor here comes from a human donor in good health.

The chain combines TRBV5-4 with TRBJ1-6, with 7 positions matching TRBD1. V gave up 4 bases and J gave up 8 bases; unmatched junction bases: 9. Germline V gene sequence: CDR1 SGHNT, CDR2 YYREEE (reference sequence). The CDR3 consists of 15 residues. Here the CDR3 reads CASSRGTVADSPLHF. CDR3 bases: TGTGCCAGCAGCCGCGGGACAGTAGCGGATTCACCCCTCCACTTT.

This clone was detected only once. This chain links TRBV2 with TRBJ1-5, with D tentatively TRBD1 (5 bases). Germline V lookup: CDR1 SNHLY, CDR2 FYNNEI. The CDR3 consists of 13 residues. Deletions cut 6 bases from V and 7 bases from J, with 13 bases between. For the CDR3, the DNA is TGTGCCAGCAGCGTCAGGGTCCGGCAGCCCCAGCATTTT. Translated: CASSVRVRQPQHF.

This clone was seen a single time. CDR3: CASSLAPPNTEAFF. CDR3 coding DNA: TGTGCCAGCAGCTTAGCCCCCCCGAACACTGAAGCTTTCTTT. This chain links TRBV7-2 with TRBJ1-1; D is unclear. Germline V gives CDR1 SGHTA, CDR2 FQGNSA. V lost 0 bases to trimming and J lost 1 base, with 6 bases between them. The CDR3 totals 14 residues.

The J gene is TRBJ2-1, the V gene TRBV6-1, with D possibly being TRBD1 or TRBD2 (5 bases each). Germline V lookup: CDR1 MNHNS, CDR2 SASEGT. This CDR3 spans 14 amino acids. Trimming took 2 bases from V and 4 from J, leaving 9 bases between them. The CDR3 sequence is CASSEQGVYNEQFF. CDR3 nucleotide sequence: TGTGCCAGCAGTGAACAGGGAGTGTACAATGAGCAGTTCTTC.